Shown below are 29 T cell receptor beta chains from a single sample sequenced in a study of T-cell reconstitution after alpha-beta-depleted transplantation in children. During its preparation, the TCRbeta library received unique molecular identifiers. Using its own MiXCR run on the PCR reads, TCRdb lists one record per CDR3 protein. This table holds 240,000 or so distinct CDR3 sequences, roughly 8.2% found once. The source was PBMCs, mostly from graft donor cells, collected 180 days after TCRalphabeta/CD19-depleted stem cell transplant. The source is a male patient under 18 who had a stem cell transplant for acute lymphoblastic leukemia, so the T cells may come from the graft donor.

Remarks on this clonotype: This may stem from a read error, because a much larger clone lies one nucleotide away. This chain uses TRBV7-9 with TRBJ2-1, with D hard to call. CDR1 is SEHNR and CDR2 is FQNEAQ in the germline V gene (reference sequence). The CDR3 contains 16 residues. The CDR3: CASSLAGRAAYHEQFF. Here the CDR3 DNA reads TGTGCCAGCAGCTTAGCGGGTCGGGCCGCCTACCATGAGCAGTTCTTC. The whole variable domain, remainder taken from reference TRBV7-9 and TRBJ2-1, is DTGVSQNPRHKITKRGQNVTFRCDPISEHNRLYWYRQTLGQGPEFLTYFQNEAQLEKSRLLSDRFSAERPKGSFSTLEIQRTEQGDSAMYLCASSLAGRAAYHEQFFGPGTRLTVL.

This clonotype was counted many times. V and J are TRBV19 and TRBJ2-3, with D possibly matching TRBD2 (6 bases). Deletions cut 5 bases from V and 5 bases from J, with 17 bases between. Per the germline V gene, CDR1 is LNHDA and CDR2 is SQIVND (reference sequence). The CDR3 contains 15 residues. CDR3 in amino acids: CASSSSGSWIDTQYF. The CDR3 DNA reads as TGTGCCAGTAGTTCCAGCGGGTCTTGGATAGATACGCAGTATTTT. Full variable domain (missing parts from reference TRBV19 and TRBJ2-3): DGGITQSPKYLFRKEGQNVTLSCEQNLNHDAMYWYRQDPGQGLRLIYYSQIVNDFQKGDIAEGYSVSREKKESFPLTVTSAQKNPTAFYLCASSSSGSWIDTQYFGPGTRLTVL.

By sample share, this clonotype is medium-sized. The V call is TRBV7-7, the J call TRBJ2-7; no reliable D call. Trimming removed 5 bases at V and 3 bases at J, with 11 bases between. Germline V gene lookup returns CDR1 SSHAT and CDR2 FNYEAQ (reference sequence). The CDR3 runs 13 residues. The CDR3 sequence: CASSPGRSYEQYF. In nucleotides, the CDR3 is TGTGCCAGCAGCCCCGGGCGCAGCTACGAGCAGTACTTC. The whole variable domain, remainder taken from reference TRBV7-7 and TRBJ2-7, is GAGVSQSPRYKVTKRGQDVTLRCDPISSHATLYWYQQALGQGPEFLTYFNYEAQPDKSGLPSDRFSAERPEGSISTLTIQRTEQRDSAMYRCASSPGRSYEQYFGPGTRLTVT.

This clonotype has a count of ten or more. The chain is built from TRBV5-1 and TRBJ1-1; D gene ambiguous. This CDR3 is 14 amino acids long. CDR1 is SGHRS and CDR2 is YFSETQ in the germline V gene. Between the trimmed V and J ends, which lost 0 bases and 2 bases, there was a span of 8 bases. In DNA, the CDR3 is TGCGCCAGCAGCTTGGGGGTCCTCAACACTGAAGCTTTCTTT. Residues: CASSLGVLNTEAFF.

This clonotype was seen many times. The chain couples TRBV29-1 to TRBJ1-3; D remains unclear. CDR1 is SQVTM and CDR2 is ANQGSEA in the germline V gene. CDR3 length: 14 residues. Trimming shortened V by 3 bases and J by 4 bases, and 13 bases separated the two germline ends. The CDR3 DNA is TGCAGCGTTGACCCAGTAGGGTCAGGAAACACCATATATTTT. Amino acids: CSVDPVGSGNTIYF.

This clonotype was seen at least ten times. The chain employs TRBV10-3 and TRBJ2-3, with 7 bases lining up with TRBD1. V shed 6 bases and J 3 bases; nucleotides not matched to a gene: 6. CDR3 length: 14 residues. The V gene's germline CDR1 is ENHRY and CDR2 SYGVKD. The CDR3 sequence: CAISGQEFTDTQYF. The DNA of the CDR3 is TGTGCCATCAGCGGACAGGAATTTACAGATACGCAGTATTTT.

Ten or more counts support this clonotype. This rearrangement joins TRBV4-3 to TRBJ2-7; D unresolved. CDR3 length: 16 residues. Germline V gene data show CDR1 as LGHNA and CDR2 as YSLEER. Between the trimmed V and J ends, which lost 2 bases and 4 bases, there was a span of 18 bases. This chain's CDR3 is CASSQTPPTSYYEQYF. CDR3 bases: TGCGCCAGCAGCCAAACACCCCCTACATCCTATTACGAGCAGTACTTC.

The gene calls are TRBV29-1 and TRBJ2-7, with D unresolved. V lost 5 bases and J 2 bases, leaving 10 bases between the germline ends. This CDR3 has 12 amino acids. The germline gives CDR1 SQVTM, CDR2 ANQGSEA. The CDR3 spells CSVLTAPYEQYF. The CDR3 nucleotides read TGCAGCGTTCTTACAGCGCCCTACGAGCAGTACTTC.

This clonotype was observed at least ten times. The CDR3 protein is CSGKWGGSYEQYF. For the CDR3, the DNA is TGCAGCGGAAAATGGGGGGGGTCCTACGAGCAGTACTTC. The chain has TRBV29-1 and TRBJ2-7, with 7 nucleotides matching TRBD2. J lost 1 base, V lost 7 bases, and 7 bases had no gene match. From germline, CDR1 is SQVTM and CDR2 ANQGSEA. CDR3 length equals 13 residues.

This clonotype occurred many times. In DNA, the CDR3 is TGTGCCAGCAGCTATAGCGGGGGGGCGCACGAGCAGTACTTC. Residues: CASSYSGGAHEQYF. The chain combines TRBV4-2 with TRBJ2-7; TRBD2 aligns across 11 bases. The CDR3 contains 14 residues. Trimming removed 5 bases from V and 5 bases from J; junction bases left unmatched: 5. Looked up from germline, CDR1 is LGHNA and CDR2 is YNFKEQ.

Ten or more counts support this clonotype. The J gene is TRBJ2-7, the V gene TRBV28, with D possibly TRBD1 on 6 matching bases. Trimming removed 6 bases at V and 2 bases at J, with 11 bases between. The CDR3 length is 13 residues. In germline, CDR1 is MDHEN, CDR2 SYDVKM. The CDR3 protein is CASSTGWAYEQYF. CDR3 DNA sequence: TGTGCCAGCAGCACAGGGTGGGCCTACGAGCAGTACTTC.

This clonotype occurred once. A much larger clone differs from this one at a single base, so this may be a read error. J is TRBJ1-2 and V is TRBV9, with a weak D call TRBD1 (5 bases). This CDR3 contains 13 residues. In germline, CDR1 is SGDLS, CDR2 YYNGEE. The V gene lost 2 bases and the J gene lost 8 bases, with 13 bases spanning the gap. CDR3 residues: CASSVGPRGGYTF. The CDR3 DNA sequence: TGTGCCAGCAGCGTCGGGCCGCGGGGGGGCTACACCTTC.

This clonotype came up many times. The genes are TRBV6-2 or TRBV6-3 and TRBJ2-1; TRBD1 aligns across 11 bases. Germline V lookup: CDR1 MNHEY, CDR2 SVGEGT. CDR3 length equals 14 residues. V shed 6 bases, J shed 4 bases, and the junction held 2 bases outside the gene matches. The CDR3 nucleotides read TGTGCCAGCAGGGGGACAGGGGGATACAATGAGCAGTTCTTC. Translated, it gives CASRGTGGYNEQFF.

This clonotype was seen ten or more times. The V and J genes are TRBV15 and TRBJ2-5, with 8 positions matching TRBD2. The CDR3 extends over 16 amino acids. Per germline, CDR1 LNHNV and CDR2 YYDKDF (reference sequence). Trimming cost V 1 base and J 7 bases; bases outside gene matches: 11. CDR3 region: CATSRGGAGDAGTQYF. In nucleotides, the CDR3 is TGTGCCACCAGCAGAGGGGGAGCGGGGGACGCAGGGACCCAGTACTTC.

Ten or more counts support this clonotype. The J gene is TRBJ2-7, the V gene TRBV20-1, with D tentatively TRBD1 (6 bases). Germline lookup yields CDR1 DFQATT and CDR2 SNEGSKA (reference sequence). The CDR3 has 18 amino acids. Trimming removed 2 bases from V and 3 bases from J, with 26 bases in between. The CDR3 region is CSARHPGQGHKRLYEQYF. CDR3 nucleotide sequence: TGCAGTGCTAGACACCCGGGGCAGGGACACAAGAGGCTCTACGAGCAGTACTTC.

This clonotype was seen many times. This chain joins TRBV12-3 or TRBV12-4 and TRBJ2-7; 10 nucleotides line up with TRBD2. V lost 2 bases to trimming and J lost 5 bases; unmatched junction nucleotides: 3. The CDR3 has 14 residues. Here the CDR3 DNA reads TGTGCCAGCAGTTTAAAACTAGCGGGGAACGAGCAGTACTTC. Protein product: CASSLKLAGNEQYF.

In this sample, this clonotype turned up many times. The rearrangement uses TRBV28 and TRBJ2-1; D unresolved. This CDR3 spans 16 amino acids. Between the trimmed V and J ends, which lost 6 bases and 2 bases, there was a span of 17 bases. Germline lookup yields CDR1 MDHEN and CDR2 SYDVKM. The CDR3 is CASSLGRRKPYNEQFF. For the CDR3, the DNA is TGTGCCAGCAGCCTCGGTCGGAGAAAGCCCTACAATGAGCAGTTCTTC.

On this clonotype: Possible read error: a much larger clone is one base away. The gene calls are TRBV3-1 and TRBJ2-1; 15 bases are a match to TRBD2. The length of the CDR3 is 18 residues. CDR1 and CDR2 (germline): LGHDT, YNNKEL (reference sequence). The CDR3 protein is CTSSLYIRTSGRADEQFF. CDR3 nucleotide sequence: TGTACCAGCAGCCTATATATTCGGACTAGCGGGAGGGCAGATGAGCAGTTCTTC.

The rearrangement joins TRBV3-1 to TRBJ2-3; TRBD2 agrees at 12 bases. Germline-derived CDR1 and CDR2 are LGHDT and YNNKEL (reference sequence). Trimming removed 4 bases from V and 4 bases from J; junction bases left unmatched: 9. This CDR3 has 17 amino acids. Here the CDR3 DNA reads TGTGCCAGCAGCCTGGTTGTGGGACTAGCGGGCCCAGATACGCAGTATTTT. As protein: CASSLVVGLAGPDTQYF.

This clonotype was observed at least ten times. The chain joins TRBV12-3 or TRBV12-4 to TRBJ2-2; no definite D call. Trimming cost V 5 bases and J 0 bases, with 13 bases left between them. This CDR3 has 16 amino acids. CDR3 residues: CASSGVLSTNTGELFF. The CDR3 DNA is TGTGCCAGCAGTGGAGTTCTTTCGACGAACACCGGGGAGCTGTTTTTT.

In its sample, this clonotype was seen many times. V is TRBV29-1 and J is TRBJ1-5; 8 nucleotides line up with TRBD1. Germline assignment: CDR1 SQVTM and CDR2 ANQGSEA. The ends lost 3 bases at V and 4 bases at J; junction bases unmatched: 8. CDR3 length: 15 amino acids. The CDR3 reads CSVERRGRGNQPQHF. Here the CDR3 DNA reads TGCAGCGTTGAGCGCAGGGGGCGAGGTAATCAGCCCCAGCATTTT. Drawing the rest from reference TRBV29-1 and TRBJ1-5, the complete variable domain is SAVISQKPSRDICQRGTSLTIQCQVDSQVTMMFWYRQQPGQSLTLIATANQGSEATYESGFVIDKFPISRPNLTFSTLTVSNMSPEDSSIYLCSVERRGRGNQPQHFGDGTRLSIL.

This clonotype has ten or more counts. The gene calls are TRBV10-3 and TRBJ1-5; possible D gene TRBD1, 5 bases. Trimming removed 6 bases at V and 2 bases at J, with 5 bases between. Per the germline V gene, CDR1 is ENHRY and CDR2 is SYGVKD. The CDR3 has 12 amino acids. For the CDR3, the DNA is TGTGCCATCAGCAGGGGCAATCAGCCCCAGCATTTT. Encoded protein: CAISRGNQPQHF.

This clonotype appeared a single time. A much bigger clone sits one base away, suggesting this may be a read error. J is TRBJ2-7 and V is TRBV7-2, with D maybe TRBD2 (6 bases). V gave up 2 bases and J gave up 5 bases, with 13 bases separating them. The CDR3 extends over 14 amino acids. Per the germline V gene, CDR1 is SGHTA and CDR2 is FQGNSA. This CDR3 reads CASSLIGGVHEQYF. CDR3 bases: TGTGCCAGCAGCTTAATAGGCGGGGTCCACGAGCAGTACTTC.

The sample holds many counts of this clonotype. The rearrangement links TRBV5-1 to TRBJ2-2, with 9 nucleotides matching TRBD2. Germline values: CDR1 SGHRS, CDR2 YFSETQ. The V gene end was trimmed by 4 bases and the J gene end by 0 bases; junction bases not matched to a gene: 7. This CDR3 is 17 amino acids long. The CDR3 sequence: CASSPGLARPNTGELFF. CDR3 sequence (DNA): TGCGCCAGCAGCCCCGGACTAGCGAGACCGAACACCGGGGAGCTGTTTTTT.

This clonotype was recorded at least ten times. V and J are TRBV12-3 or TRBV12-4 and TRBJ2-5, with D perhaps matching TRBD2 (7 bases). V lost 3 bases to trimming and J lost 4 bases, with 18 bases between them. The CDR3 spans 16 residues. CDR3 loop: CASSFPPAGAGETQYF. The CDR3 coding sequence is TGTGCCAGCAGTTTTCCCCCGGCGGGGGCGGGAGAGACCCAGTACTTC.

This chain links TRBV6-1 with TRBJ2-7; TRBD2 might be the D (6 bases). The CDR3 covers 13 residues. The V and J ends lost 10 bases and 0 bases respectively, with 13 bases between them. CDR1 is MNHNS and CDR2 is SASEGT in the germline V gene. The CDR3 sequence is CAIRLDLSYEQYF. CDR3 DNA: TGTGCCATCCGACTAGACCTCTCCTACGAGCAGTACTTC.

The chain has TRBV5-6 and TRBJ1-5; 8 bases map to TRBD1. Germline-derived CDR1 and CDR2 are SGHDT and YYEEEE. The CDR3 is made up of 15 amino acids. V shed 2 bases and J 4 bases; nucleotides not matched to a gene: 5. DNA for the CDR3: TGTGCCAGCAGCTTTGGACAGGGTCAGAATCAGCCCCAGCATTTT. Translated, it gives CASSFGQGQNQPQHF.

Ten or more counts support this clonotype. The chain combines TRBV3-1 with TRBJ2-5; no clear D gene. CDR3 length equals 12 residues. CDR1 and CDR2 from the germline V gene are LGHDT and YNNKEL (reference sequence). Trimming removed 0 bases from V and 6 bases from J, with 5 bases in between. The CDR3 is CASSQDFQTQYF. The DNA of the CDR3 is TGTGCCAGCAGCCAAGATTTCCAGACCCAGTACTTC.

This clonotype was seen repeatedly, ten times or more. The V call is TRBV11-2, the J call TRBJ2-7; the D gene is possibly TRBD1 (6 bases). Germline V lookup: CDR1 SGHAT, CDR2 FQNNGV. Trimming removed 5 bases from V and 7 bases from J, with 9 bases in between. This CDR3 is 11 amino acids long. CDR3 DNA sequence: TGTGCCAGCAGCCCAGACAGGGAGCAGTACTTC. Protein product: CASSPDREQYF.